Only one count was recorded for the clone carrying this TCR beta chain. This record comes from a study of cytomegalovirus exposure and HLA in healthy donors. PCR used 60 Vbeta primers and 13 Jbeta primers. Sequencing was performed with immunoSEQ multiplex PCR; in TCRdb, only in-frame clones are kept and a portion is missing. This sample has about 160,000 clones; 80% to 90% occur once, and the top ten carry 7%. V was trimmed by 4 bases and J by 1 base, leaving 11 bases between them. Germline loops: CDR1 MNHEY, CDR2 SVGAGI. This CDR3 has 14 residues. This clonotype originated in a woman in her thirties in good health and CMV-seropositive. The chain couples TRBV6-5 to TRBJ2-7; tentatively, D is TRBD1 (6 bases). The material sequenced was PBMCs. CDR3 bases: TGTGCCAGCAGTTTAATTGGACAGTCCTACGAGCAGTACTTC. Translated, it gives CASSLIGQSYEQYF.